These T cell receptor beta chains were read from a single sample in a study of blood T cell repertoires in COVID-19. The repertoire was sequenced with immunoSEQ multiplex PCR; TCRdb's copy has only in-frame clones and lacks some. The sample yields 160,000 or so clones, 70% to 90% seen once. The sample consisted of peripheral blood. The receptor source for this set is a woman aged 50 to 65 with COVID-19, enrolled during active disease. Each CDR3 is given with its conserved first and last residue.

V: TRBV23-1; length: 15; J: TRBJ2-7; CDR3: CASSQSGRDSYEQYF
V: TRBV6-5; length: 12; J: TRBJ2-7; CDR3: CASSTTGFEQYF
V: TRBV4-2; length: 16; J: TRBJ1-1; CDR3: CASSQSLEGFRTEAFF
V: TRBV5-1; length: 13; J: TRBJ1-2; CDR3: CASSGGGDYGYTF
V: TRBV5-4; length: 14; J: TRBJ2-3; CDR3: CASSYGTGEFTQYF
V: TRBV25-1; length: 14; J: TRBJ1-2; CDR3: CASSDVGQGFGYTF
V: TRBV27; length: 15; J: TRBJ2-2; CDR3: CATHPSGRNTGELFF
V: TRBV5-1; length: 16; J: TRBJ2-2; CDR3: CASSLGQGPNTGELFF
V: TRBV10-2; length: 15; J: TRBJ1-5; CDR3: CASSRTADSNQPQHF
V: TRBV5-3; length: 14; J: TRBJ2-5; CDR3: CARSLRDNQETQYF
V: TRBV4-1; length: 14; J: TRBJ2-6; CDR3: CASSLLSGANVLTF
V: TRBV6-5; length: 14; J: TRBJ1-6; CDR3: CASRRDSYDSPLHF
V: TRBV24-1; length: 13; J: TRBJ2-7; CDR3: CATSAGQGGEQYF
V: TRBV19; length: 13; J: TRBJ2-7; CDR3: CASSPGQPYEQYF
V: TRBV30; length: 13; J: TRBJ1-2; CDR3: CAWRGPGNYGYTF
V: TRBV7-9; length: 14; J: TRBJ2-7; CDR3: CASSPGSLLFEQYF
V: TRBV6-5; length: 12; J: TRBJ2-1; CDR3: CAIRDRVGEQFF
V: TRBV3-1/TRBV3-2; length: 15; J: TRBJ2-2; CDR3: CASSQVVQGSGELFF
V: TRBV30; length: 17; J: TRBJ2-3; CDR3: CAWIEEGVGWFTDTQYF
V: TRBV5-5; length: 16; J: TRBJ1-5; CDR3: CASSLNPTGGNQPQHF
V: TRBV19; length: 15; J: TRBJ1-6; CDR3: CASSTGTGHNSPLHF
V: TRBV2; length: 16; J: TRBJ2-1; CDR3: CASSEWLAKSYNEQFF
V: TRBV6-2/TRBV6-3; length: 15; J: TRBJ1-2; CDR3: CASSSSQGTLRGYTF
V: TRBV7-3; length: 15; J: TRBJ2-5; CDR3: CASSSHVGPGETQYF
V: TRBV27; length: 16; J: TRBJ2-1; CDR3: CASKGIAGGPGNEQFF
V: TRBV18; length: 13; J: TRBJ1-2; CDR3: CASSPQDSYGYTF
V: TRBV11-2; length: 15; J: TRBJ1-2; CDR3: CASSLGGGRDYGYTF
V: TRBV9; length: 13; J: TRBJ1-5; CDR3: CASSGTGDQPQHF
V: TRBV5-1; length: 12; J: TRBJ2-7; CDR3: CASSLGPREQYF
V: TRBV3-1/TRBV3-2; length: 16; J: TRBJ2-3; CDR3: CASSPQTSGGTPWQYF
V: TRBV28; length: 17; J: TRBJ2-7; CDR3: CASSLPPGQGELRGQYF
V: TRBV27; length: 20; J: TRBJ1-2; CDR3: CASSLGAQGTALPVGYGYTF
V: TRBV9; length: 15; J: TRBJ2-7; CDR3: CASSVAASLTYEQYF
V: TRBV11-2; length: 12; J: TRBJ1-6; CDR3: CASAFGDSPLHF
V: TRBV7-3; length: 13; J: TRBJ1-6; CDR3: CASSPGHPSPLHF
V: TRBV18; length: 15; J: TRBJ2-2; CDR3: CASSPSSAKTGELFF
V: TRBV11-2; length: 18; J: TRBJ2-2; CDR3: CASSLAASGGRNTGELFF
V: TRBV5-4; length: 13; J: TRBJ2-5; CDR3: CASSLDTQETQYF
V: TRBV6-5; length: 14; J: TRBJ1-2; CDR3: CASSPSTGGRGYTF
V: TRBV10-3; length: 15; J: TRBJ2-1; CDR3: CAISGTQSGGGEQFF
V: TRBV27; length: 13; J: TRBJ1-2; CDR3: CASTGGVGYGYTF
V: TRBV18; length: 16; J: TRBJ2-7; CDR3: CASAGTSAVFSYEQYF
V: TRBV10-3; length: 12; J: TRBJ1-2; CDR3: CAISEQGGGYTF
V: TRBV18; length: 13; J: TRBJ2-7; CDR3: CASSPGQDIEQYF
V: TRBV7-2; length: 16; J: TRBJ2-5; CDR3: CASSLSLAGRRETQYF
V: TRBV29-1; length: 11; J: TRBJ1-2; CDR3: CSVAGGGGYTF
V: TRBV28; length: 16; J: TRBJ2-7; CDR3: CASTINGWGGSYEQYF
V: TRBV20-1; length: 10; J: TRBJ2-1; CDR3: CSARADEQFF
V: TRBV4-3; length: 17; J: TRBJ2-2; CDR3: CASTPRPRQVNTGELFF
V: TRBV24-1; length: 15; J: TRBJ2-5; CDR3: CATSEVLRDQETQYF
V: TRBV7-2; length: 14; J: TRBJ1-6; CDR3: CASSLVRGDSPLHF